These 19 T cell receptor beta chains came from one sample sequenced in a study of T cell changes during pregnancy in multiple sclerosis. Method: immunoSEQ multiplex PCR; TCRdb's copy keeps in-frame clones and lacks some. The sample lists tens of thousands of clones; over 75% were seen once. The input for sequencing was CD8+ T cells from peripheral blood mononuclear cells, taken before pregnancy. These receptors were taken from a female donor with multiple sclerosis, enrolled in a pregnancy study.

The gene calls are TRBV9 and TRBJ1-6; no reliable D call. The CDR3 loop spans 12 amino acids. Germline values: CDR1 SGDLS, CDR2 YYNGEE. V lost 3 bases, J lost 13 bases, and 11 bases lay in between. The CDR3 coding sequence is TGTGCCAGCAGCGGTCCAACTCTCCCCCTCCACTTT. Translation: CASSGPTLPLHF.

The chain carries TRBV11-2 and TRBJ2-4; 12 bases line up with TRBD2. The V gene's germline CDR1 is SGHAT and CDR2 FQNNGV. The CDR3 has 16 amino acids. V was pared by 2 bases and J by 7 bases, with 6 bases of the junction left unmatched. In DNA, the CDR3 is TGTGCCAGCAGCTTAAGACTAGCGGGAGTCGGGAACATTCAGTACTTC. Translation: CASSLRLAGVGNIQYF.

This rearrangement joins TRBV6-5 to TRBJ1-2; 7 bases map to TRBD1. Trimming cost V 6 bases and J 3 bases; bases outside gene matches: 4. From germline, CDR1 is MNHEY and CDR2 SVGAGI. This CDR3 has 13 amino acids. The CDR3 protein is CASRNRGYYGYTF. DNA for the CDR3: TGTGCCAGCAGAAACAGGGGATACTATGGCTACACCTTC.

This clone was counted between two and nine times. The CDR3 reads CASSQDRDRVWEQYF. DNA for the CDR3: TGCGCCAGCAGCCAGGACCGGGACAGGGTTTGGGAGCAGTACTTC. V usage is TRBV4-1 and J usage is TRBJ2-7, with 9 bases fitting TRBD1. The CDR3 covers 15 residues. Trimming cost V 3 bases and J 7 bases; bases outside gene matches: 10. The germline gives CDR1 MGHRA, CDR2 YSYEKL.

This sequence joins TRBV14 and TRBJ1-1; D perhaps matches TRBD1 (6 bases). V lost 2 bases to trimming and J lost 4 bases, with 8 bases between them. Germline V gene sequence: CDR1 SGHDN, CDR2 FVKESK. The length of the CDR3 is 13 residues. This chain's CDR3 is CASSQIGGTEAFF. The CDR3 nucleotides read TGTGCCAGCAGCCAAATAGGGGGCACTGAAGCTTTCTTT.

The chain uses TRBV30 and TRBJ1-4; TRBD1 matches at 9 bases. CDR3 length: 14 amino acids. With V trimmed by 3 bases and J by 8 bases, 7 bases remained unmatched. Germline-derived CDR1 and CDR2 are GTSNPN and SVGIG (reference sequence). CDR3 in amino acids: CAWRDRGGGEKLFF. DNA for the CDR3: TGTGCCTGGAGGGACAGGGGTGGCGGAGAAAAACTGTTTTTT.

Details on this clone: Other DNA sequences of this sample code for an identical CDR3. The CDR3 DNA reads TGTGCCAGCAGCCAAGATAGCGGCGGGGGGGCGGATACGCAGTATTTT. Translation gives CASSQDSGGGADTQYF. The chain carries TRBV4-2 and TRBJ2-3, with 9 bases identical to TRBD2. V shed 0 bases, J shed 6 bases, and the junction held 7 bases outside the gene matches. Germline V gene lookup returns CDR1 LGHNA and CDR2 YNFKEQ. The CDR3 is 16 amino acids.

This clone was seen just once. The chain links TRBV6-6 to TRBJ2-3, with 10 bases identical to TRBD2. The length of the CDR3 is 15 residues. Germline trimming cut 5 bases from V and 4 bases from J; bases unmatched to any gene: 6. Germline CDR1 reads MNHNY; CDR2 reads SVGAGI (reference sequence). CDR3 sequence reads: CASSPSGGAADTQYF. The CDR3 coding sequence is TGTGCCAGCAGTCCGAGCGGGGGGGCTGCAGATACGCAGTATTTT.

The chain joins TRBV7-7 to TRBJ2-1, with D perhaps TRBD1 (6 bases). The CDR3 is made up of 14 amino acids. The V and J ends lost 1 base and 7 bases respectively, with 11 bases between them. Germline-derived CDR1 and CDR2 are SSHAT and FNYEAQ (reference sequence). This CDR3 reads CASSLVLGGNEQFF. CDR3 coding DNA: TGTGCCAGCAGCTTAGTTTTAGGGGGAAATGAGCAGTTCTTC.

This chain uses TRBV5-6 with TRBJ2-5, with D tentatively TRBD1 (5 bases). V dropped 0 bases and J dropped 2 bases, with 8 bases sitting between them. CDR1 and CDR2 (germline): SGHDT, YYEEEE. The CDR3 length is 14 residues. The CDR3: CASSLASGQETQYF. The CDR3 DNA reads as TGTGCCAGCAGCTTGGCGTCAGGGCAAGAGACCCAGTACTTC.

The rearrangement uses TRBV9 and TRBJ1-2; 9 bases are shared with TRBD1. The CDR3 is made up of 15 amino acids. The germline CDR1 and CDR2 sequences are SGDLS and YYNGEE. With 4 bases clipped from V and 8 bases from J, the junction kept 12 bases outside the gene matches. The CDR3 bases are TGTGCCAGCAGCACCTTCTCCGGGACAGGGAGCGGCTACACCTTC. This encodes CASSTFSGTGSGYTF.

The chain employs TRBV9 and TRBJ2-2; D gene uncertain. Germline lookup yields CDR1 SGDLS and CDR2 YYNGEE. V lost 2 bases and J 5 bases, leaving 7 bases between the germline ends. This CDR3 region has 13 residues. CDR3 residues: CASSVLRTGELFF. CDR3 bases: TGTGCCAGCAGCGTTCTCCGGACCGGGGAGCTGTTTTTT.

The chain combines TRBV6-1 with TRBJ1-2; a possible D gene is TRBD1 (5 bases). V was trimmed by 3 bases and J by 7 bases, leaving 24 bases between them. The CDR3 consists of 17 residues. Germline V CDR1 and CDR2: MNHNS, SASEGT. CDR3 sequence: CASSEGGYLKGDGGYTF. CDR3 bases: TGTGCCAGCAGTGAGGGGGGATACTTAAAAGGGGACGGTGGCTACACCTTC.

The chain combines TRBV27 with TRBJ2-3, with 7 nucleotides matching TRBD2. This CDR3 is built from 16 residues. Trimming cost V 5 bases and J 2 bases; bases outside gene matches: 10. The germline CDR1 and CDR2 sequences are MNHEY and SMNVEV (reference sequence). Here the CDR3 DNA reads TGTGCCAGCAGTCGAATCCGGGACTACCCCACAGATACGCAGTATTTT. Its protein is CASSRIRDYPTDTQYF.

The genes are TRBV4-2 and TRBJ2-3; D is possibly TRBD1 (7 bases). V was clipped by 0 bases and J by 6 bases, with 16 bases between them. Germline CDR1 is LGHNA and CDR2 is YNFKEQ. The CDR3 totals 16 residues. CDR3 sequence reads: CASSQEGRGAPDTQYF. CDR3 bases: TGTGCCAGCAGCCAAGAAGGCAGGGGGGCGCCCGATACGCAGTATTTT.

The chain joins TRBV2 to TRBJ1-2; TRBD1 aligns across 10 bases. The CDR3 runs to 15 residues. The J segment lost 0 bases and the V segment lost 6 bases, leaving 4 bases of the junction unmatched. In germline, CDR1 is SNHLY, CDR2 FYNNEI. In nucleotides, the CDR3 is TGTGCCAGCAGGGGGGACAGGGGACCTAACTATGGCTACACCTTC. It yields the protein CASRGDRGPNYGYTF.

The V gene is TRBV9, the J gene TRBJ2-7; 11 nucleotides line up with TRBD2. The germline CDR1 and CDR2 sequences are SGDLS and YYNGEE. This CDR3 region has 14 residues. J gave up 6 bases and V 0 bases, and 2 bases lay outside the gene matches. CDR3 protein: CASSVGLAGGEQYF. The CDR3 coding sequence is TGTGCCAGCAGCGTAGGGCTAGCGGGAGGCGAGCAGTACTTC.

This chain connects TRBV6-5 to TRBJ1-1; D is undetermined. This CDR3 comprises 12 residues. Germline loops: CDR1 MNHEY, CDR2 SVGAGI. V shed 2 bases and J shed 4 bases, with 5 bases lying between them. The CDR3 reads CASSYGGTEAFF. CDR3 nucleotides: TGTGCCAGCAGTTACGGCGGCACTGAAGCTTTCTTT.

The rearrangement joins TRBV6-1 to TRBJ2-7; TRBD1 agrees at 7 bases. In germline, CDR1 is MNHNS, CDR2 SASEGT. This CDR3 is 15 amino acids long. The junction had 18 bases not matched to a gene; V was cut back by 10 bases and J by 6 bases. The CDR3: CANSPRQGVWAEQYF. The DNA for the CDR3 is TGTGCCAACTCCCCGAGACAGGGAGTTTGGGCCGAGCAGTACTTC.